A single T cell receptor (beta chain) is shown here with its context. This sample was included in a study of cytomegalovirus exposure and HLA in healthy donors. Study overall: Among the 300 to 450 genotyped donors, over 70% were placed in the Caucasian-associated ancestry cluster.

Germline V CDR1 and CDR2: GTSNPN, SVGIG (reference sequence). The V end was cut by 1 base, the J end by 6 bases, with 13 bases between. This CDR3 has 13 amino acids. PCR primers comprised 60 Vbeta and 13 Jbeta primers. The repertoire was sequenced with immunoSEQ multiplex PCR; TCRdb's copy has only in-frame clones and lacks some. Recorded for this sample: 40,000 or so clones. The TCR sequence derives from a male donor in good health and CMV-seronegative. The chain employs TRBV30 and TRBJ2-7, with D unresolved. Sequencing was performed on PBMCs. The CDR3 DNA follows: TGTGCCTGGAGTGCGTCATATGGCCGCGAGCAGTACTTC. Translated, it gives CAWSASYGREQYF.